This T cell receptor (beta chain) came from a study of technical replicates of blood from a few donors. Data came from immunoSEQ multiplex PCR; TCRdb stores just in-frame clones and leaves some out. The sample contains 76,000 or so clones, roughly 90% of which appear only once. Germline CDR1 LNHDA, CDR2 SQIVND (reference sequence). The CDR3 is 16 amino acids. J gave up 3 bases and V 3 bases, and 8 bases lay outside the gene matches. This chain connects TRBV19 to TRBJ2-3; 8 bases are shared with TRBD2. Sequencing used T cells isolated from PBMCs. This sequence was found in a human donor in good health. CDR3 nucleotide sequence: TGTGCCAGTAGTATCTTGGCGGGGGGCCGGACAGATACGCAGTATTTT. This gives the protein CASSILAGGRTDTQYF.